This T cell receptor beta chain was identified during a study of T-cell reconstitution after alpha-beta-depleted transplantation in children. For TCRbeta, the library was prepared with unique molecular identifiers. TCRdb re-derived calls from the PCR reads in MiXCR, one entry per CDR3 protein. This table holds about 300,000 distinct CDR3 sequences, less than 9.5% found once. This clonotype has ten or more counts. Its antigen is unidentified. CDR3 length: 14 residues. Trimming cost V 9 bases and J 7 bases; bases outside gene matches: 10. The germline gives CDR1 SNHLY, CDR2 FYNNEI. Whole-study findings and limits: By one year post-transplant, T-cell counts and diversity largely arose from T cells that were newly produced. It was reported that alpha-beta T cells came from several hundred expanded graft clones (about two months after transplant). After transplant, high TCRbeta diversity at day 60 in some patients arose from surviving recipient T cells and thymic progenitors.

The chain is built from TRBV2 and TRBJ2-3; 10 bases match TRBD2. The sequences come from peripheral blood, collected 360 days after TCRalphabeta/CD19-depleted stem cell transplant. The sequence derives from a female patient between 2 and 15 years old who had a stem cell transplant for Fanconi anemia, so the T cells may come from the graft donor. The CDR3 bases are TGTGCCAGTAAGAGCGGGAGGGGGTCAAATACGCAGTATTTT. Amino acids: CASKSGRGSNTQYF.